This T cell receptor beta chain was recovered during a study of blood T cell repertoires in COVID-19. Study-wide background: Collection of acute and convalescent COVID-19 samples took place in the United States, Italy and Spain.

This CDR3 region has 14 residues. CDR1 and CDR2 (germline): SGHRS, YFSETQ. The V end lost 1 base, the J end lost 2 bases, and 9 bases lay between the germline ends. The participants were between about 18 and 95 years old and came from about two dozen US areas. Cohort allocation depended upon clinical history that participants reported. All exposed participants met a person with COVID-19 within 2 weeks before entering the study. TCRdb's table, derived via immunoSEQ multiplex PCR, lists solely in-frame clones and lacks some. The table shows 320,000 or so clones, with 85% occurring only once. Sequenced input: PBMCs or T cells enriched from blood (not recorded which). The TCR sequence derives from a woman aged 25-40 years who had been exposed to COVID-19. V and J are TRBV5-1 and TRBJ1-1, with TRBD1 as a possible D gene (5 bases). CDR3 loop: CASSLLRGNTEAFF. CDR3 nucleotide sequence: TGCGCCAGCAGCTTGCTTAGGGGAAACACTGAAGCTTTCTTT.